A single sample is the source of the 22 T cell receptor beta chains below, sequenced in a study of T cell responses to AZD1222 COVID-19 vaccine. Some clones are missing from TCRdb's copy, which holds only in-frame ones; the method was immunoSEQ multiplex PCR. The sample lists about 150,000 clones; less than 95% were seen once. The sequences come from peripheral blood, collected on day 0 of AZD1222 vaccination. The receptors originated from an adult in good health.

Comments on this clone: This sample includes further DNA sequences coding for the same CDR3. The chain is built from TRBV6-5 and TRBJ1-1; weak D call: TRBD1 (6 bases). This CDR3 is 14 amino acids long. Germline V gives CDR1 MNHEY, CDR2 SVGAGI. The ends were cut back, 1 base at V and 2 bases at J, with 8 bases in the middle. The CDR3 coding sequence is TGTGCCAGCAGTTACTTACAGGGAAACACTGAAGCTTTCTTT. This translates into CASSYLQGNTEAFF.

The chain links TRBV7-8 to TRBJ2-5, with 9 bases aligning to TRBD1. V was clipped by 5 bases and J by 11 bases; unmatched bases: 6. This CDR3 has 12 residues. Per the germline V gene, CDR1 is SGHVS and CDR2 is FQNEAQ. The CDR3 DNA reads TGTGCCAGCAGCCCAGACGGGACAGGGCAGTACTTC. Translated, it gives CASSPDGTGQYF.

The CDR3 here is CASSQDYGGFYGYTF. The DNA of the CDR3 is TGCGCCAGCAGCCAAGATTACGGGGGCTTCTATGGCTACACCTTC. This chain links TRBV4-3 with TRBJ1-2, with D perhaps matching TRBD1 (6 bases). The V and J ends lost 0 bases and 4 bases respectively, with 12 bases between them. The CDR3 totals 15 residues. Germline V gene sequence: CDR1 LGHNA, CDR2 YSLEER.

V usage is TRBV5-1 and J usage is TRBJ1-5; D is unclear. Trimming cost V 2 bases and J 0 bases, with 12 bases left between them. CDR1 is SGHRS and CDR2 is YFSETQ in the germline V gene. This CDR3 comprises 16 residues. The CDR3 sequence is CASSLIPGYSNQPQHF. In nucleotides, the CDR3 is TGCGCCAGCAGCTTAATACCGGGTTATAGCAATCAGCCCCAGCATTTT.

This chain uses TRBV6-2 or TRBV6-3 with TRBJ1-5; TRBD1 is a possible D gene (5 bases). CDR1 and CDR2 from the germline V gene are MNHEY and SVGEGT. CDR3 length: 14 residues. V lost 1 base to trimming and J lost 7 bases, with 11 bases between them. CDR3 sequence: CASSYLGEGQPQHF. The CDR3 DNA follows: TGTGCCAGCAGTTACTTAGGGGAAGGGCAGCCCCAGCATTTT.

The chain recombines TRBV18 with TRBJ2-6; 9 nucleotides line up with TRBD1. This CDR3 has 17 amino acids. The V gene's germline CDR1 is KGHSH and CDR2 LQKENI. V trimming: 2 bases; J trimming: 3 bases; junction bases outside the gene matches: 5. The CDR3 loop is CASSPTGGAYGANVLTF. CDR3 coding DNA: TGTGCCAGCTCACCAACAGGGGGCGCATATGGGGCCAACGTCCTGACTTTC.

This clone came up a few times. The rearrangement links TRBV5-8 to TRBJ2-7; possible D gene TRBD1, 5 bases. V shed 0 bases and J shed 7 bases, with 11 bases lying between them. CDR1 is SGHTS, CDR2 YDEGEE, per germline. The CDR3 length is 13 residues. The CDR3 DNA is TGTGCCAGCAGCTTGGAAAGGGGTGGGGAGCAGTACTTC. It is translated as CASSLERGGEQYF.

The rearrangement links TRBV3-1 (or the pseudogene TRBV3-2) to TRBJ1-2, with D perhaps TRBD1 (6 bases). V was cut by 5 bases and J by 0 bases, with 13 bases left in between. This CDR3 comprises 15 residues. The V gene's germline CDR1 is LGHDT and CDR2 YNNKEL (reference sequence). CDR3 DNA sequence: TGTGCCAGCAGCTTTACGGGGGGCTCTAACTATGGCTACACCTTC. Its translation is CASSFTGGSNYGYTF.

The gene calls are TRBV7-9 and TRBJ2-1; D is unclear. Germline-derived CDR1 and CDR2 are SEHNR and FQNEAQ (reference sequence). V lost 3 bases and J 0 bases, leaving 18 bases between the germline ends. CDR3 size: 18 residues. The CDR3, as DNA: TGTGCCAGCAGCTTCGGTGGGAACAGAATAAGCTCCTACAATGAGCAGTTCTTC. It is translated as CASSFGGNRISSYNEQFF.

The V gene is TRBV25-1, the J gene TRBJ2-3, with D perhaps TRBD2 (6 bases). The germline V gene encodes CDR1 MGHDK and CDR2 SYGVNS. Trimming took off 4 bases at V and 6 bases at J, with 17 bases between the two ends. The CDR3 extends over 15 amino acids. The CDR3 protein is CASSGPGADGDTQYF. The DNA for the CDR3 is TGTGCCAGCAGTGGTCCGGGAGCGGATGGGGATACGCAGTATTTT.

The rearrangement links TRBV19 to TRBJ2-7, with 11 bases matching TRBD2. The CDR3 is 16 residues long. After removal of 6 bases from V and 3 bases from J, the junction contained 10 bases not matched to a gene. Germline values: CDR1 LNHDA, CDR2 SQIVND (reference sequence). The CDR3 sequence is CASSNLNGLAGYEQYF. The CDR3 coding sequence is TGTGCCAGTAGCAACTTAAATGGACTAGCGGGCTACGAGCAGTACTTC.

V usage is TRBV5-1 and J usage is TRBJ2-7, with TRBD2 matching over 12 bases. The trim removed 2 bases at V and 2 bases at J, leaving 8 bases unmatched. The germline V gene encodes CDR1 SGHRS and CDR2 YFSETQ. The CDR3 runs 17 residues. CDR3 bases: TGCGCCAGCAGCTTCGGGCTAGCGGGAGGGGGGACCTACGAGCAGTACTTC. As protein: CASSFGLAGGGTYEQYF. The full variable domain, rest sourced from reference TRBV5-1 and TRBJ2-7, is KAGVTQTPRYLIKTRGQQVTLSCSPISGHRSVSWYQQTPGQGLQFLFEYFSETQRNKGNFPGRFSGRQFSNSRSEMNVSTLELGDSALYLCASSFGLAGGGTYEQYFGPGTRLTVT.

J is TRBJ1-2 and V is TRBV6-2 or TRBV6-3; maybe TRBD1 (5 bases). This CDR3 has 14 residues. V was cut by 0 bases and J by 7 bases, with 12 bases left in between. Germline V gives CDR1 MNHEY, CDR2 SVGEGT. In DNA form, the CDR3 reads TGTGCCAGCAGTTACTCTGGGGGGAGAGGTGGCTACACCTTC. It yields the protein CASSYSGGRGGYTF.

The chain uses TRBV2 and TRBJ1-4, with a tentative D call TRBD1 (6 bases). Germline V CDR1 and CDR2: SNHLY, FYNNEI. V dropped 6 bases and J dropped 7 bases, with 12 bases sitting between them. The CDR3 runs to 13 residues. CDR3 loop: CASSGTRVEKLFF. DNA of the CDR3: TGTGCCAGCAGCGGGACACGGGTTGAAAAACTGTTTTTT. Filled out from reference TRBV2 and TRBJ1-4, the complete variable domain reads EPEVTQTPSHQVTQMGQEVILRCVPISNHLYFYWYRQILGQKVEFLVSFYNNEISEKSEIFDDQFSVERPDGSNFTLKIRSTKLEDSAMYFCASSGTRVEKLFFGSGTQLSVL.

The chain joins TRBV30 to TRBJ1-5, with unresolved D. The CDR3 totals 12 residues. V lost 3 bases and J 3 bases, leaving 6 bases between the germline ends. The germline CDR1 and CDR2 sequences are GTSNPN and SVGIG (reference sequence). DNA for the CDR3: TGTGCCTGGAGCTTACTCAATCAGCCCCAGCATTTT. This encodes CAWSLLNQPQHF.

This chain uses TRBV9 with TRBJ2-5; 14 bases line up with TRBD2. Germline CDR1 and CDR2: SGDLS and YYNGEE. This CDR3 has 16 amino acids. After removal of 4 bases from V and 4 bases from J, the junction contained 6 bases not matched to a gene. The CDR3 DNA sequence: TGTGCCAGCAGCCCCCGACTAGCGGGAGGGGGAGAGACCCAGTACTTC. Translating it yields CASSPRLAGGGETQYF.

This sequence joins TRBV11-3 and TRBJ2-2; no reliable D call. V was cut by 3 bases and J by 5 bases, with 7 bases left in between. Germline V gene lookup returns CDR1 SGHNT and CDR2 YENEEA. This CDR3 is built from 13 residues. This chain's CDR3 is CASSLRGTGELFF. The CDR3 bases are TGTGCCAGCAGCTTGAGAGGAACCGGGGAGCTGTTTTTT.

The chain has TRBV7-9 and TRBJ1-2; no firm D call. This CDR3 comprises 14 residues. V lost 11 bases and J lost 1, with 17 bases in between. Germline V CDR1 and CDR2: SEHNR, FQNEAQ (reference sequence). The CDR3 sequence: CAGDSRESNYGYTF. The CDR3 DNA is TGTGCCGGCGACTCCCGGGAAAGTAACTATGGCTACACCTTC.

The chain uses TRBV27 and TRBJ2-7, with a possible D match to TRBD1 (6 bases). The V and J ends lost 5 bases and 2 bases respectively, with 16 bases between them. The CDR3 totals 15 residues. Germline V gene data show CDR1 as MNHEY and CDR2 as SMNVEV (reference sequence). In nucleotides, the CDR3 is TGTGCCAGCAGTCCCCGGACAGACCTGACCTACGAGCAGTACTTC. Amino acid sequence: CASSPRTDLTYEQYF.

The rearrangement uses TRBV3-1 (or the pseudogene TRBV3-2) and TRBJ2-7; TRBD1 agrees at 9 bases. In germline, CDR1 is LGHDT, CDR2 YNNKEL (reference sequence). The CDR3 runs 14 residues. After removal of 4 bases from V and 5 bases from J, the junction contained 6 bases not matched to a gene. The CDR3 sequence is CASSPGTGKNEQYF. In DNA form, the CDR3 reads TGTGCCAGCAGCCCGGGGACAGGGAAAAACGAGCAGTACTTC.

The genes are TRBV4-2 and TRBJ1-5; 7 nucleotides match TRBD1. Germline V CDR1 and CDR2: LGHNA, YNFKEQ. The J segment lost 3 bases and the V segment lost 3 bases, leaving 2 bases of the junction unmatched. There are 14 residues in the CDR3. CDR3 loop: CASSQDRINQPQHF. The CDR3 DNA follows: TGTGCCAGCAGCCAGGACAGGATCAATCAGCCCCAGCATTTT.

The CDR3 sequence is CASSQQGMWSNEKLFF. The CDR3 DNA reads as TGTGCCAGCAGTCAACAGGGTATGTGGAGTAATGAAAAACTGTTTTTT. V gene TRBV28 combines with J gene TRBJ1-4, with D perhaps TRBD1 (6 bases). In germline, CDR1 is MDHEN, CDR2 SYDVKM. The CDR3 consists of 16 residues. The V end was cut by 5 bases, the J end by 4 bases, with 17 bases between.